The 19 T cell receptor beta chains below were found in one sample sequenced in a study of CD8 T cells in Susac syndrome. The RNA, roughly 0.5 to 1 ug, was put through reverse transcription using random hexamers. TCRdb processed the immunoSEQ multiplex PCR reads anew with MiXCR; each CDR3 protein has one entry. This table holds roughly 200,000 distinct CDR3 sequences, over 85% found once. Sequenced sample: CD4+ T cells from PBMCs. Every receptor here comes from a human donor in good health.

V usage is TRBV23-1 and J usage is TRBJ2-4; D is perhaps TRBD2 (5 bases). TRBV23-1 is sorted into the ORF group, with uncertain function. Between the trimmed V and J ends, which lost 3 bases and 0 bases, there was a span of 12 bases. This CDR3 has 16 residues. The CDR3 here is CASSQRAKLAKNIQYF. CDR3 in DNA: TGCGCCAGCAGTCAGAGGGCTAAGCTAGCCAAAAACATTCAGTACTTC.

The chain has TRBV20-1 and TRBJ2-5; 7 bases line up with TRBD2. The CDR3 length is 13 residues. Germline CDR1 DFQATT, CDR2 SNEGSKA (reference sequence). V was clipped by 4 bases and J by 1 base; unmatched bases: 3. CDR3: CSAKGLGQETQYF. Here the CDR3 DNA reads TGCAGTGCTAAAGGACTAGGCCAAGAGACCCAGTACTTC.

The chain joins TRBV2 to TRBJ2-4; D is undetermined. This CDR3 is 12 amino acids long. V gave up 2 bases and J gave up 8 bases, with 7 bases separating them. The germline CDR1 and CDR2 sequences are SNHLY and FYNNEI. The CDR3 sequence: CASSEPIDIQYF. The CDR3 nucleotides read TGTGCCAGCAGTGAACCTATAGACATTCAGTACTTC.

This sequence joins TRBV12-5 and TRBJ2-2; TRBD1 aligns across 7 bases. The junction had 12 bases not matched to a gene; V was cut back by 7 bases and J by 7 bases. CDR3 length: 15 residues. Germline V gives CDR1 LGHNT, CDR2 FRNRAP. The CDR3 DNA is TGTGCTAGTGATCTAGGGGGCCCATCATTCGGGGAGCTGTTTTTT. This translates into CASDLGGPSFGELFF.

This chain links TRBV12-3 or TRBV12-4 with TRBJ2-5, with D maybe TRBD1 (6 bases). The ends were cut back, 2 bases at V and 10 bases at J, with 17 bases in the middle. The CDR3 consists of 14 residues. The CDR3 sequence: CASSLTVTQGSQYF. For the CDR3, the DNA is TGTGCCAGCAGTTTAACAGTTACTCAGGGGAGCCAGTACTTC.

This rearrangement joins TRBV29-1 to TRBJ2-7; D may match TRBD1 or TRBD2 (5 bases each). This CDR3 contains 12 residues. The ends were cut back, 7 bases at V and 4 bases at J, with 14 bases in the middle. Germline CDR1 SQVTM, CDR2 ANQGSEA. Here the CDR3 reads CSGRGDGYEQYF. Written as DNA, the CDR3 is TGCAGCGGTCGTGGGGACGGATACGAGCAGTACTTC.

The V call is TRBV3-1, the J call TRBJ2-5, with D perhaps being TRBD1 or TRBD2 (5 bases each). From germline, CDR1 is LGHDT and CDR2 YNNKEL (reference sequence). Trimming shortened V by 4 bases and J by 5 bases, and 8 bases separated the two germline ends. This CDR3 spans 12 amino acids. Here the CDR3 reads CASSRGTETQYF. CDR3 in DNA: TGTGCCAGCAGCCGGGGGACGGAGACCCAGTACTTC.

The chain employs TRBV24-1 and TRBJ2-1; 9 bases match TRBD1. The CDR3 covers 11 residues. V lost 5 bases and J lost 14; bases outside the gene matches: 3. CDR1 and CDR2 (germline): KGHDR, SFDVKD. This CDR3 is CATSVGDREFF. Here the CDR3 DNA reads TGTGCCACCAGTGTAGGGGACAGGGAGTTCTTC.

The V call is TRBV29-1, the J call TRBJ1-2; a weak D match, TRBD1 (6 bases). CDR1 SQVTM and CDR2 ANQGSEA come from the germline V gene. This CDR3 is 12 amino acids long. Between the trimmed V and J ends, which lost 4 bases and 4 bases, there was a span of 10 bases. The CDR3 sequence is CSVAGDFYGYTF. Here the CDR3 DNA reads TGCAGCGTTGCAGGGGACTTCTATGGCTACACCTTC.

This sequence joins TRBV7-9 and TRBJ1-1, with 10 bases matching TRBD1. Germline values: CDR1 SEHNR, CDR2 FQNEAQ (reference sequence). V lost 3 bases to trimming and J lost 7 bases; unmatched junction nucleotides: 5. The CDR3 has 14 amino acids. CDR3 loop: CASSFSGTGVEAFF. The CDR3 DNA is TGTGCCAGCAGCTTTTCCGGGACAGGGGTTGAAGCTTTCTTT.

The CDR3 DNA reads TGTGCCAGCTCACCACCCAGGCAGGGTCCCAAAAACATTCAGTACTTC. Its protein is CASSPPRQGPKNIQYF. The rearrangement links TRBV18 to TRBJ2-4; D perhaps matches TRBD1 (5 bases). From germline, CDR1 is KGHSH and CDR2 LQKENI. The CDR3 extends over 16 amino acids. V dropped 0 bases and J dropped 2 bases, with 11 bases sitting between them.

The gene calls are TRBV9 and TRBJ2-5, with TRBD2 matching over 9 bases. Per germline, CDR1 SGDLS and CDR2 YYNGEE. CDR3 length equals 15 residues. The ends lost 2 bases at V and 7 bases at J; junction bases unmatched: 9. This CDR3 is CASSVLAGSRGTQYF. CDR3 DNA sequence: TGTGCCAGCAGCGTTCTAGCGGGGTCTCGGGGGACCCAGTACTTC.

A remark on this clonotype: Its ends do not fully match the called genes, so a read error is possible. The rearrangement joins TRBV29-1 to TRBJ2-5, with D unclear. The CDR3 extends over 13 amino acids. Germline CDR1 and CDR2: SQVTM and ANQGSEA. The CDR3 loop reads CSVGTVLLETQHF. In DNA, the CDR3 is TGCAGCGTTGGAACGGTTCTCCTGGAGACCCAGCACTTC.

CDR3 region: CASSLSQGAYGYTF. The CDR3 nucleotides read TGTGCCAGCAGCCTATCACAGGGGGCCTACGGCTACACCTTC. V and J are TRBV3-1 and TRBJ1-2, with 9 bases identical to TRBD1. The CDR3 is 14 amino acids. Germline-derived CDR1 and CDR2 are LGHDT and YNNKEL (reference sequence). V dropped 4 bases and J dropped 8; count of bases not matched to a gene: 8.

The CDR3 sequence is CASSQEGPMGTDTQYF. The CDR3, as DNA: TGTGCCAGCAGCCAAGAGGGCCCGATGGGCACAGATACGCAGTATTTT. The rearrangement joins TRBV4-2 to TRBJ2-3; D unresolved. Germline CDR1 reads LGHNA; CDR2 reads YNFKEQ. With 0 bases removed from V and 1 base from J, the gap between germline ends came to 11 bases. CDR3 length: 16 residues.

V usage is TRBV29-1 and J usage is TRBJ2-3; no clear D gene. CDR3 size: 11 residues. Germline V CDR1 and CDR2: SQVTM, ANQGSEA. CDR3 residues: CSTSDTDTQYF. The CDR3 nucleotides are TGCAGTACCTCAGACACAGATACGCAGTATTTT.

The chain employs TRBV6-5 and TRBJ2-1, with D possibly TRBD2 on 6 matching bases. V lost 6 bases and J lost 1, with 10 bases in between. CDR1 is MNHEY and CDR2 is SVGAGI in the germline V gene. The CDR3 spans 14 residues. DNA for the CDR3: TGTGCCAGCAGGATAGCGGAGTCCTACAATGAGCAGTTCTTC. Translated, it gives CASRIAESYNEQFF.

The chain joins TRBV3-1 to TRBJ2-3; D is possibly TRBD1 or TRBD2 (6 bases each). Germline V gene sequence: CDR1 LGHDT, CDR2 YNNKEL (reference sequence). The CDR3 has 17 residues. Between the trimmed V and J ends, which lost 3 bases and 6 bases, there was a span of 22 bases. CDR3 region: CASSQGQGGSAWDTQYF. CDR3 nucleotide sequence: TGTGCCAGCAGCCAGGGCCAAGGGGGGTCCGCTTGGGATACGCAGTATTTT.

This clonotype was seen just once. The genes are TRBV27 and TRBJ2-5, with D uncertain. This CDR3 spans 12 amino acids. V gave up 7 bases and J gave up 5 bases, with 11 bases separating them. Germline CDR1 is MNHEY and CDR2 is SMNVEV (reference sequence). CDR3 protein: CASNRYPETQYF. In DNA form, the CDR3 reads TGTGCCAGCAATCGCTACCCGGAGACCCAGTACTTC.